Here is one T cell receptor beta chain with its context. The data were taken from a study of blood T cell repertoires in COVID-19. Assignment of participants to cohorts was predicated upon participant-reported clinical history. People in the exposed group encountered a COVID-19 case within 2 weeks before entering the study. Measured with immunoSEQ multiplex PCR; TCRdb has only the in-frame clones, and not every one. This sample has 430,000 or so clones, with nearly 90% found just once. The TCR sequence derives from a woman younger than 30 who had been exposed to COVID-19. The specimen sequenced was PBMCs or T cells enriched from blood (not recorded which).

CDR3 bases: TGTGCCAGCAGTCCCGGGACAGGGATAGGGGAAAAACTGTTTTTT. Translating gives CASSPGTGIGEKLFF. The chain joins TRBV7-2 to TRBJ1-4; the match to TRBD1 covers 9 bases. Germline V gene sequence: CDR1 SGHTA, CDR2 FQGNSA. The CDR3 totals 15 residues. The J segment lost 8 bases and the V segment lost 6 bases, leaving 10 bases of the junction unmatched. Using reference TRBV7-2 and TRBJ1-4 for the parts outside the CDR3, the full variable domain is GAGVSQSPSNKVTEKGKDVELRCDPISGHTALYWYRQSLGQGLEFLIYFQGNSAPDKSGLPSDRFSAERTGGSVSTLTIQRTQQEDSAVYLCASSPGTGIGEKLFFGSGTQLSVL.